The 30 T cell receptor beta chains below were found in one sample sequenced in a study of cytomegalovirus exposure and HLA in healthy donors (dated by TCRdb to between 2016 and 2019). The library was generated by the immunoSEQ multiplex PCR assay. The multiplex PCR relied on a mix of 60 forward primers for TCR Vbeta segments and 13 reverse primers for TCR Jbeta segments. In TCRdb, the immuneACCESS table is reduced to in-frame sequences with V and J assigned. These tables do not hold every clone; where another copy was compared, an unresolved V gene accounts for under half, and the others remain unexplained. The table for this sample records approximately 52,000 clones. The leading ten clones occupy 9% to 15% of the sample. Sequencing was performed on PBMCs. The receptors here all came from an older woman in good health and CMV-seropositive.

V usage is TRBV7-9 and J usage is TRBJ2-1, with TRBD1 identical over 8 bases. CDR1 is SEHNR and CDR2 is FQNEAQ in the germline V gene (reference sequence). V was pared by 5 bases and J by 1 base, with 10 bases of the junction left unmatched. This CDR3 has 17 residues. The CDR3 DNA reads as TGTGCCAGCAGCCCCGGACAGGGACGGCAGTCCTACAATGAGCAGTTCTTC. This codes for CASSPGQGRQSYNEQFF.

This chain connects TRBV27 to TRBJ2-3; perhaps TRBD2 as D (6 bases). The V gene's germline CDR1 is MNHEY and CDR2 SMNVEV (reference sequence). CDR3 length: 14 amino acids. V was shortened by 8 bases and J by 2 bases, with 14 bases between the two germline ends. The DNA for the CDR3 is TGTGCCAGCGGTCGGGAGCGGCACACAGATACGCAGTATTTT. Its translation: CASGRERHTDTQYF.

Points on this clone: The junction and the germline gene differ at one end; a read error may be behind it. The rearrangement links TRBV7-7 to TRBJ2-2; D is uncertain. Germline lookup yields CDR1 SSHAT and CDR2 FNYEAQ (reference sequence). There are 15 residues in the CDR3. CDR3 in DNA: TGTGCTAGCAGCTTGAACTACGCGAACACCGGGGAGCTGTTTTTT. This codes for CASSLNYANTGELFF.

The chain couples TRBV11-3 to TRBJ2-1; 7 nucleotides match TRBD1. With V trimmed by 5 bases and J by 0 bases, 4 bases remained unmatched. CDR1 SGHNT and CDR2 YENEEA come from the germline V gene. The CDR3 is 15 residues long. The CDR3 reads CASSPRQGSYNEQFF. In DNA, the CDR3 is TGTGCCAGCAGCCCACGACAGGGCTCCTACAATGAGCAGTTCTTC.

This rearrangement joins TRBV7-7 to TRBJ2-2; D call uncertain. Germline V gene lookup returns CDR1 SSHAT and CDR2 FNYEAQ (reference sequence). CDR3 size: 13 residues. The CDR3 DNA sequence: TGTGCTACGTCGCTAGGGAACACCGGGGAGCTGTTTTTT. Amino acids: CATSLGNTGELFF. The full variable domain, in which reference TRBV7-7 and TRBJ2-2 provide the parts outside the CDR3, is GAGVSQSPRYKVTKRGQDVTLRCDPISSHATLYWYQQALGQGPEFLTYFNYEAQPDKSGLPSDRFSAERPEGSISTLTIQRTEQRDSAMYRCATSLGNTGELFFGEGSRLTVL.

This sequence joins TRBV9 and TRBJ2-6; the D is unclear. V lost 6 bases to trimming and J lost 0 bases, with 16 bases between them. From germline, CDR1 is SGDLS and CDR2 YYNGEE. This CDR3 contains 17 residues. CDR3: CASTPRPVPSGANVLTF. The CDR3 DNA is TGTGCCAGCACCCCCCGCCCGGTTCCCTCTGGGGCCAACGTCCTGACTTTC.

The rearrangement uses TRBV29-1 and TRBJ1-5; possible D gene TRBD1, 6 bases. This CDR3 has 13 amino acids. V lost 6 bases and J 6 bases, leaving 15 bases between the germline ends. The V gene's germline CDR1 is SQVTM and CDR2 ANQGSEA. In DNA, the CDR3 is TGCAGCGTCTCGGGGGGGCCGGGTCAGCCCCAGCATTTT. This gives the protein CSVSGGPGQPQHF.

The V and J genes are TRBV18 and TRBJ2-1; 7 bases agree with TRBD1. Germline values: CDR1 KGHSH, CDR2 LQKENI. The CDR3 spans 15 residues. Trimming took 2 bases from V and 5 from J; bases not matched to a gene: 6. CDR3: CASSPFRQGNNEQFF. For the CDR3, the DNA is TGTGCCAGCTCACCATTCCGACAGGGTAACAATGAGCAGTTCTTC.

The J gene is TRBJ2-6, the V gene TRBV6-5; D not resolved. CDR1 and CDR2 (germline): MNHEY, SVGAGI. The CDR3 runs 16 residues. V lost 2 bases to trimming and J lost 0 bases, with 8 bases between them. The CDR3 DNA reads as TGTGCCAGCAGTTACGACGGGTTCTCTGGGGCCAACGTCCTGACTTTC. It is translated as CASSYDGFSGANVLTF.

V and J are TRBV5-4 and TRBJ1-4; possibly TRBD1 for D (6 bases). The germline V gene has CDR1 SGHNT and CDR2 YYREEE (reference sequence). Trimming took off 0 bases at V and 5 bases at J, with 8 bases between the two ends. This CDR3 is 14 amino acids long. This CDR3 is CASSLERGNEKLFF. The DNA of the CDR3 is TGTGCCAGCAGCTTGGAAAGGGGGAATGAAAAACTGTTTTTT.

The chain links TRBV4-3 to TRBJ1-2; 7 positions match TRBD1. The germline V gene has CDR1 LGHNA and CDR2 YSLEER. This CDR3 region has 13 residues. Germline trimming cut 2 bases from V and 4 bases from J; bases unmatched to any gene: 1. Here the CDR3 DNA reads TGCGCCAGCAGCCAAACAGGGGTCTATGGCTACACCTTC. This gives the protein CASSQTGVYGYTF.

The chain employs TRBV6-1 and TRBJ1-6; D may be TRBD1 (6 bases). Germline V CDR1 and CDR2: MNHNS, SASEGT. The V end lost 5 bases, the J end lost 5 bases, and 10 bases lay between the germline ends. This CDR3 has 14 residues. The CDR3 loop is CASSPGANNSPLHF. The CDR3 region has the DNA TGTGCCAGCAGTCCAGGGGCCAATAATTCACCCCTCCACTTT.

The chain is built from TRBV5-4 and TRBJ1-1, with 10 bases identical to TRBD1. With V trimmed by 7 bases and J by 6 bases, 6 bases remained unmatched. Germline V CDR1 and CDR2: SGHNT, YYREEE (reference sequence). This CDR3 is 13 amino acids long. The CDR3 loop reads CASGGQGKAEAFF. DNA for the CDR3: TGTGCCAGCGGGGGACAGGGGAAGGCTGAAGCTTTCTTT.

The chain combines TRBV19 with TRBJ1-5; tentative D call: TRBD1 (6 bases). Germline V gene sequence: CDR1 LNHDA, CDR2 SQIVND (reference sequence). This CDR3 has 15 residues. Trimming left V 3 bases short and J 2 bases short, with 11 bases between. The CDR3 spells CASSIEDRGNQPQHF. The CDR3 region has the DNA TGTGCCAGTAGTATCGAGGACAGAGGCAATCAGCCCCAGCATTTT.

The V and J genes are TRBV4-1 and TRBJ2-7; D is unresolved. Germline V lookup: CDR1 MGHRA, CDR2 YSYEKL. V lost 0 bases and J lost 4, with 16 bases in between. The CDR3 is 16 amino acids. The CDR3 spells CASSQDLGGPRYEQYF. DNA of the CDR3: TGCGCCAGCAGCCAAGATCTCGGTGGCCCCAGGTACGAGCAGTACTTC.

The chain couples TRBV28 to TRBJ1-1, with TRBD1 matching over 8 bases. The CDR3 loop spans 14 amino acids. Per germline, CDR1 MDHEN and CDR2 SYDVKM. V lost 4 bases, J lost 11 bases, and 12 bases stayed unmatched. The CDR3 bases are TGTGCCAGCAGTTCGTTACTCCCAGGGGGCTCGGCTTTCTTT. Translating gives CASSSLLPGGSAFF.

The rearrangement joins TRBV2 to TRBJ1-5; 7 bases match TRBD1. J gave up 3 bases and V 7 bases, and 6 bases lay outside the gene matches. The CDR3 spans 14 residues. Germline V lookup: CDR1 SNHLY, CDR2 FYNNEI. CDR3 nucleotide sequence: TGTGCCAGCACCCCGGGACAGACCAATCAGCCCCAGCATTTT. It specifies CASTPGQTNQPQHF.

This chain connects TRBV2 to TRBJ1-2; tentative D call: TRBD1 (6 bases). In germline, CDR1 is SNHLY, CDR2 FYNNEI. V lost 3 bases and J lost 0, with 8 bases in between. This CDR3 is 14 amino acids long. The CDR3, as DNA: TGTGCCAGCAGTGAGCAGGGGCCTAACTATGGCTACACCTTC. Translating it yields CASSEQGPNYGYTF.

The rearrangement uses TRBV5-6 and TRBJ2-5, with 7 bases identical to TRBD2. Looked up from germline, CDR1 is SGHDT and CDR2 is YYEEEE. After removal of 1 base from V and 3 bases from J, the junction contained 3 bases not matched to a gene. There are 14 residues in the CDR3. CDR3 loop: CASSLSLAEETQYF. CDR3 nucleotide sequence: TGTGCCAGCAGCTTGAGCCTAGCGGAAGAGACCCAGTACTTC. The whole variable domain, remainder taken from reference TRBV5-6 and TRBJ2-5, is DAGVTQSPTHLIKTRGQQVTLRCSPKSGHDTVSWYQQALGQGPQFIFQYYEEEERQRGNFPDRFSGHQFPNYSSELNVNALLLGDSALYLCASSLSLAEETQYFGPGTRLLVL.

The chain couples TRBV5-6 to TRBJ1-2; 12 bases agree with TRBD1. Trimming took 4 bases from V and 8 from J; bases not matched to a gene: 21. This CDR3 is 19 amino acids long. Germline V gives CDR1 SGHDT, CDR2 YYEEEE. The CDR3 nucleotides read TGTGCCAGCAGCCTAAAAACACCGGGACAGGGGGCGAACTTGGCCGGCTACACCTTC. Its protein product is CASSLKTPGQGANLAGYTF.

J is TRBJ2-3 and V is TRBV5-1; 8 bases agree with TRBD1. The CDR3 is made up of 15 amino acids. Germline V lookup: CDR1 SGHRS, CDR2 YFSETQ. V trimming: 4 bases; J trimming: 2 bases; junction bases outside the gene matches: 6. The chain's CDR3 is CASSQRTGYTDTQYF. DNA for the CDR3: TGCGCCAGCAGCCAAAGGACAGGGTACACAGATACGCAGTATTTT.

This chain links TRBV5-1 with TRBJ2-5; 8 positions agree with TRBD1. CDR3 length: 14 residues. Germline V gene sequence: CDR1 SGHRS, CDR2 YFSETQ. V lost 4 bases to trimming and J lost 5 bases; unmatched junction nucleotides: 7. The CDR3 loop is CASSRQGSGETQYF. CDR3 bases: TGCGCCAGCAGCCGACAGGGGAGTGGGGAGACCCAGTACTTC.

The chain has TRBV5-1 and TRBJ2-7; 7 nucleotides match TRBD1. The length of the CDR3 is 16 residues. Germline assignment: CDR1 SGHRS and CDR2 YFSETQ. V shed 3 bases, J shed 0 bases, and the junction held 9 bases outside the gene matches. The CDR3 DNA reads TGCGCCAGCAGCTGGTCGACAGGGTTTAGCTCCTACGAGCAGTACTTC. As protein: CASSWSTGFSSYEQYF.

This rearrangement joins TRBV28 to TRBJ1-2, with 8 bases matching TRBD1. Germline CDR1 and CDR2: MDHEN and SYDVKM. Unmatched junction bases numbered 7, after V lost 5 bases and J lost 5 bases. The CDR3 sequence is 14 residues long. CDR3 sequence reads: CASSGRQGTYGYTF. In DNA form, the CDR3 reads TGTGCCAGCAGTGGCCGACAGGGGACATATGGCTACACCTTC.

The chain recombines TRBV18 with TRBJ2-1; 9 bases align to TRBD1. The ends lost 8 bases at V and 5 bases at J; junction bases unmatched: 10. Germline assignment: CDR1 KGHSH and CDR2 LQKENI. The CDR3 runs to 15 residues. CDR3 DNA: TGTGCCAGCACGTCCGGGACAGGGAACGACAATGAGCAGTTCTTC. Protein product: CASTSGTGNDNEQFF.

This chain links TRBV4-1 with TRBJ2-1, with 8 bases aligning to TRBD2. The CDR3 is made up of 16 amino acids. Germline loops: CDR1 MGHRA, CDR2 YSYEKL. V gave up 1 base and J gave up 3 bases; unmatched junction bases: 5. DNA of the CDR3: TGCGCCAGCAGCCAAGTGGCGGGGGGTCTCTACAATGAGCAGTTCTTC. It translates to CASSQVAGGLYNEQFF.

The chain couples TRBV25-1 to TRBJ1-2; possible D gene TRBD1, 6 bases. V lost 2 bases to trimming and J lost 8 bases, with 18 bases between them. The CDR3 covers 15 residues. The germline CDR1 and CDR2 sequences are MGHDK and SYGVNS. The CDR3: CASSETGGAFGGYTF. In DNA, the CDR3 is TGTGCCAGCAGTGAAACCGGGGGGGCGTTTGGCGGCTACACCTTC.

This chain joins TRBV5-6 and TRBJ2-7; no reliable D call. The CDR3 runs 14 residues. Trimming took 2 bases from V and 2 from J, leaving 11 bases between them. The germline gives CDR1 SGHDT, CDR2 YYEEEE. CDR3 sequence: CASSLSIQAYEQYF. The DNA of the CDR3 is TGTGCCAGCAGCTTATCTATCCAGGCCTACGAGCAGTACTTC.

About this clone itself: One end of the junction fails to match germline, which may point to a read error. This rearrangement joins TRBV7-7 to TRBJ1-1; 9 bases are shared with TRBD1. This CDR3 is 13 amino acids long. Germline V gene data show CDR1 as SSHAT and CDR2 as FNYEAQ (reference sequence). The CDR3 region has the DNA TGTGCTAGCAGCTCTACAGGGGGCGTTGAAGCTTTCTTT. It codes for CASSSTGGVEAFF.

CDR3 coding DNA: TGTGCCAGCAGCAAGTCAGGGGTCCGCTATGGCTACACCTTC. It is translated as CASSKSGVRYGYTF. The V and J genes are TRBV28 and TRBJ1-2, with D possibly being TRBD1 (6 bases). The CDR3 sequence is 14 residues long. The V end lost 6 bases, the J end lost 4 bases, and 15 bases lay between the germline ends. Per the germline V gene, CDR1 is MDHEN and CDR2 is SYDVKM.